These 21 T cell receptor beta chains were all obtained from the same sample, sequenced in a study of tumor and adjacent non-tumor tissue in lung cancer. The template was RNA from unsorted bulk tissue. More than 3 cm separated this lung sample from the edge of the tumor. A modified ARM-PCR protocol with three rounds of nested PCR amplified TCRbeta. One entry per CDR3 protein results from TCRdb running MiXCR on the multiplex PCR reads. The table has approximately 120,000 distinct CDR3 sequences, about 61% seen once; the top ten hold around 20%. What was sequenced was distant non-tumor lung tissue. The receptors stem from a man aged 55 to 69 with non-small cell lung cancer.

This clonotype was detected ten times or more. The chain joins TRBV5-1 to TRBJ2-1; 8 bases line up with TRBD2. The CDR3 length is 15 residues. The trim removed 2 bases at V and 9 bases at J, leaving 10 bases unmatched. Germline V gene sequence: CDR1 SGHRS, CDR2 YFSETQ. In DNA form, the CDR3 reads TGCGCCAGCAGCTTAGGGGGACTAGTGGAAGGTGAGCAGTTCTTC. Protein: CASSLGGLVEGEQFF.

Turning to this clonotype: The germline gene is not matched at one end of the junction; a read error may be the cause. This chain uses TRBV11-2 with TRBJ2-1; 8 positions match TRBD1. There are 15 residues in the CDR3. Germline values: CDR1 SGHAT, CDR2 FQNNGV. This chain's CDR3 is CGSSLVVTGGNEQFF. CDR3 bases: TGTGGCAGCAGCTTAGTTGTTACAGGGGGAAATGAGCAGTTCTTC.

About this clonotype: This may come from a read error, since a much larger clone is one base off. The V call is TRBV20-1, the J call TRBJ2-5; possible D gene TRBD1, 6 bases. Germline values: CDR1 DFQATT, CDR2 SNEGSKA (reference sequence). V shed 5 bases and J shed 5 bases, with 12 bases lying between them. The CDR3 runs 12 residues. The CDR3 spells CSARTGIETQYF. The CDR3 DNA is TGCAGTGCTCGTACAGGGATCGAGACCCAGTACTTC.

Of note for this clonotype: The CDR3 end shows no conserved phenylalanine or tryptophan, and so a read error is likely. This sequence joins TRBV11-2 and TRBJ1-6, with D hard to call. V lost 0 bases and J 1 base, leaving 4 bases between the germline ends. Germline CDR1 SGHAT, CDR2 FQNNGV. CDR3 length: 15 amino acids. CDR3 sequence (DNA): TGTGCCAGCAGCTTAGACATGTCCTATAATTCACCCCTCCACTAT. Protein product: CASSLDMSYNSPLHY.

In regard to this clonotype: A much larger clone differs from this one at a single base, so this may be a read error. The chain combines TRBV12-3 or TRBV12-4 with TRBJ1-2, with D maybe TRBD1 (5 bases). The CDR3 runs to 12 residues. Trimming pared 8 bases from V and 2 bases from J, leaving 9 bases between. CDR3 protein: CASGSGNYGYTF. In DNA, the CDR3 is TGTGCCAGCGGTTCAGGGAACTATGGCTACACCTTC.

This clonotype was observed at least ten times. This chain links TRBV6-5 with TRBJ1-1, with 8 bases fitting TRBD1. The germline V gene has CDR1 MNHEY and CDR2 SVGAGI. The CDR3 consists of 15 residues. J was trimmed by 5 bases and V by 0 bases; bases with no gene match: 5. The CDR3 nucleotides are TGTGCCAGCAGTTACTCGGAGACAGGGGAGACTGAAGCTTTCTTT. The encoded protein is CASSYSETGETEAFF.

This clonotype has a single count. Likely a read error: the CDR3 ends without its conserved phenylalanine or tryptophan. Here the CDR3 reads CASSLGFFSTEAFC. The CDR3 DNA sequence: TGTGCCAGCAGTTTGGGGTTTTTTAGCACTGAAGCTTTCTGT. The rearrangement uses TRBV12-3 or TRBV12-4 and TRBJ1-1; no definite D call. The CDR3 spans 14 residues. V lost 3 bases, J lost 4 bases, and 12 bases lay in between.

Remarks on this clonotype: As the CDR3 is not closed by the conserved phenylalanine or tryptophan, this likely results from a read error. The genes are TRBV5-4 and TRBJ2-5, with TRBD1 matching over 7 bases. The CDR3 is 13 residues long. The germline CDR1 and CDR2 sequences are SGHNT and YYREEE (reference sequence). This CDR3 reads CASSQGQQGTQYL. As DNA, the CDR3 is TGTGCCAGCAGTCAGGGACAGCAAGGGACCCAGTACCTC.

The V and J genes are TRBV7-9 and TRBJ2-5; D gene ambiguous. The CDR3 covers 13 residues. The germline gives CDR1 SEHNR, CDR2 FQNEAQ (reference sequence). With 9 bases removed from V and 1 base from J, the gap between germline ends came to 12 bases. The CDR3 loop is CASNPVVQETQYF. The CDR3 nucleotides read TGTGCCAGTAATCCGGTGGTCCAAGAGACCCAGTACTTC.

Notes on this clonotype: A junction end diverges from the germline sequence, so it may reflect a read error. The chain couples TRBV6-1 to TRBJ1-2; TRBD1 might be the D (5 bases). CDR1 and CDR2 (germline): MNHNS, SASEGT. This CDR3 comprises 16 residues. The CDR3 region has the DNA TGTACCAGCACCAGGGACGGGAGTCCCGTCAACTATGGCTACACCTTC. Protein: CTSTRDGSPVNYGYTF.

The rearrangement uses TRBV6-1 and TRBJ2-7; weak D call: TRBD2 (5 bases). This CDR3 is built from 14 residues. Germline V CDR1 and CDR2: MNHNS, SASEGT. Trimming took off 0 bases at V and 6 bases at J, with 12 bases between the two ends. CDR3 DNA sequence: TGTGCCAGCAGTGAAGCATGGATAGAGGGCGAGCAGTACTTC. Translation: CASSEAWIEGEQYF.

Notes on this clonotype: With a much larger clone just one base away, this may be a read error. The V gene is TRBV5-1, the J gene TRBJ2-7; TRBD1 is a possible D gene (5 bases). The germline V gene encodes CDR1 SGHRS and CDR2 YFSETQ. The CDR3 is 14 residues long. The DNA for the CDR3 is TGCGCCGGCAGCTTGGGATGGGTAGGGGACGAGCAGTACTTC. This sequence encodes CAGSLGWVGDEQYF.

This clonotype was found many times. This chain links TRBV12-3 or TRBV12-4 with TRBJ1-2, with D hard to call. CDR3 size: 12 residues. V gave up 3 bases and J gave up 4 bases, with 6 bases separating them. CDR3 amino acids: CASSFIPYGYTF. CDR3 bases: TGTGCCAGCAGTTTCATCCCCTATGGCTACACCTTC.

About this clonotype itself: A read error may produce the germline difference seen at one junction end. V is TRBV11-2 and J is TRBJ2-1; D is uncertain. Looked up from germline, CDR1 is SGHAT and CDR2 is FQNNGV. The CDR3 runs to 15 residues. The CDR3 is CASSLSASRRNEQCF. DNA for the CDR3: TGTGCCAGCAGCTTATCGGCCAGCAGGAGAAATGAGCAGTGCTTC.

Worth noting for this clonotype: A much larger clone sits a single nucleotide away, making a read error possible. This CDR3 fails to terminate in the conserved phenylalanine or tryptophan, so it likely reflects a read error. V gene TRBV5-6 combines with J gene TRBJ2-5; D is possibly TRBD2 (6 bases). V lost 0 bases and J 5 bases, leaving 14 bases between the germline ends. Germline assignment: CDR1 SGHDT and CDR2 YYEEEE. The CDR3 is 15 amino acids. The CDR3, as DNA: TGTGCCAGCAGCTTGGCCGGGGGAGCGATGGAGACCCAGTACCTC. Translation gives CASSLAGGAMETQYL.

The chain is built from TRBV7-9 and TRBJ2-5; 8 bases line up with TRBD2. Losses at the gene ends were 8 bases for V and 5 bases for J; bases not matched to a gene: 16. Germline CDR1 is SEHNR and CDR2 is FQNEAQ (reference sequence). This CDR3 is built from 16 residues. CDR3 DNA sequence: TGTGCCAGCGTCGGTTTTACGGGAGGGTCTCTGGAGACCCAGTACTTC. It encodes CASVGFTGGSLETQYF.

This clonotype is deemed medium-sized. V gene TRBV6-5 combines with J gene TRBJ2-5, with 10 nucleotides matching TRBD2. The V gene's germline CDR1 is MNHEY and CDR2 SVGAGI. The CDR3 spans 16 residues. V lost 2 bases to trimming and J lost 3 bases; unmatched junction nucleotides: 6. CDR3 sequence reads: CASSYTAGGMEETQYF. In DNA form, the CDR3 reads TGTGCCAGCAGTTACACAGCGGGGGGGATGGAAGAGACCCAGTACTTC.

This clonotype was counted between two and nine times. It may be a read error: a sequence one base away is much more abundant. This chain joins TRBV5-5 and TRBJ2-5; D gene unclear. Germline lookup yields CDR1 SGHKS and CDR2 YYEKEE (reference sequence). The CDR3 has 12 residues. CDR3 in amino acids: CACSLPSETSYF. The CDR3 DNA follows: TGTGCCTGCAGCTTGCCGTCGGAGACCTCTTACTTC.

This clonotype was seen a single time. The junction shows a germline mismatch at one end, possibly a read error. The chain is built from TRBV6-2 or TRBV6-3 and TRBJ1-1, with D unclear. Germline CDR1 reads MNHEY; CDR2 reads SVGEGT. The CDR3 runs to 13 residues. CDR3 residues: CASSPVQNSEAFF. The CDR3 DNA reads TGTGCCAGTAGCCCCGTCCAGAACTCTGAAGCTTTCTTT.

This clonotype showed up many times. The chain carries TRBV12-3 or TRBV12-4 and TRBJ1-2; 11 nucleotides line up with TRBD1. J gave up 8 bases and V 6 bases, and 11 bases lay outside the gene matches. The CDR3 covers 15 residues. Here the CDR3 reads CASSPGQGARRGYTF. CDR3 coding DNA: TGTGCCAGCAGCCCAGGACAGGGGGCAAGAAGGGGCTACACCTTC.

There are many counts of this clonotype. V and J are TRBV12-3 or TRBV12-4 and TRBJ2-1, with unresolved D. This CDR3 spans 14 amino acids. Trimming took off 6 bases at V and 0 bases at J, with 9 bases between the two ends. The CDR3 loop reads CASRPQSSYNEQFF. The DNA for the CDR3 is TGTGCCAGCAGGCCCCAGAGCTCCTACAATGAGCAGTTCTTC.